The sequence of this T cell receptor beta chain was determined in a study of T cell responses to AZD1222 COVID-19 vaccine. Study-wide results and limits: A mostly white British donor set with more females was recruited, and clonal diversity was possibly underestimated. Only 5 to 7 individuals given AZD1222 were seropositive at baseline. Repertoire samples came only from after the peak T cell response.

This clone was detected only once. Its antigen is not identified. Here immunoSEQ multiplex PCR was the method, and the copy in TCRdb shows in-frame clones only, minus some. The sample yields tens of thousands of clones, about 87% seen once. CDR3 length equals 17 residues. V lost 8 bases to trimming and J lost 3 bases; unmatched junction nucleotides: 14. In germline, CDR1 is SEHNR, CDR2 FQNEAQ (reference sequence). Whether given at about 4 or about 12 weeks, second doses were pooled. This clonotype was sampled from an adult who received the AZD1222 COVID-19 vaccine. The specimen was peripheral blood, collected 28 days after the second AZD1222 dose. The J gene is TRBJ1-4, the V gene TRBV7-9; 8 bases are shared with TRBD1. For the CDR3, the DNA is TGTGCCAGCCAAAGGACAGGGATGATCGGATCTAATGAAAAACTGTTTTTT. It yields the protein CASQRTGMIGSNEKLFF.